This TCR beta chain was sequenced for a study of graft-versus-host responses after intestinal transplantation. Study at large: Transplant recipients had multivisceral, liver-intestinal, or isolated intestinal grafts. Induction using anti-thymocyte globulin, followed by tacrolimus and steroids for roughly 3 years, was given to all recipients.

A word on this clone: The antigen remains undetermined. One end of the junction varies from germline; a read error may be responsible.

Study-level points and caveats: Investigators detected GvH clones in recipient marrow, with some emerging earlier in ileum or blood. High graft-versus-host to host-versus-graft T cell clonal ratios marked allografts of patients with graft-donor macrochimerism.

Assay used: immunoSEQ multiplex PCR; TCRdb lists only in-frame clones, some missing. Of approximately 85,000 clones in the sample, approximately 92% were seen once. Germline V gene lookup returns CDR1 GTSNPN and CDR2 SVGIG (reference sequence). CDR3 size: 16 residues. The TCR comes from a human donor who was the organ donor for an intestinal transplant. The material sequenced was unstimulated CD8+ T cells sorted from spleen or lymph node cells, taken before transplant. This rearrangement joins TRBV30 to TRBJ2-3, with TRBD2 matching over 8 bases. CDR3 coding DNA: TGTGCCTGGGGTGTCCGGGGGGGGGCTCTCACAGATACGCAGTATTTT. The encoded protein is CAWGVRGGALTDTQYF.